This TCR beta chain is from a study of blood T cells in healthy people across ages. Details on this clonotype: What it binds is unknown.

The use of a sample-barcoded 5' primer and a J-beta primer mix characterized a second PCR of roughly 7 to 12 cycles. Each cDNA molecule was tagged by a template-switch adaptor with 12 random nucleotides. TCRdb re-derived calls from the 5' RACE reads in MiXCR, one entry per CDR3 protein. The sample has 1.4 million to 1.5 million distinct CDR3 sequences, about 43% seen once; the top ten hold 7.9%. Notes on the study in general: Diversity of TCR beta correlated strongly with naive T cell percentage.

The TCR comes from a young woman in good health. The sample comprised blood.

CDR3 residues: CASRVASGNTIYF. The CDR3, as DNA: TGTGCCAGTCGGGTGGCCTCTGGAAACACCATATATTTT. The chain uses TRBV6-5 and TRBJ1-3, with unresolved D. The CDR3 sequence is 13 residues long. Germline CDR1 reads MNHEY; CDR2 reads SVGAGI. The V and J ends lost 9 bases and 0 bases respectively, with 9 bases between them.